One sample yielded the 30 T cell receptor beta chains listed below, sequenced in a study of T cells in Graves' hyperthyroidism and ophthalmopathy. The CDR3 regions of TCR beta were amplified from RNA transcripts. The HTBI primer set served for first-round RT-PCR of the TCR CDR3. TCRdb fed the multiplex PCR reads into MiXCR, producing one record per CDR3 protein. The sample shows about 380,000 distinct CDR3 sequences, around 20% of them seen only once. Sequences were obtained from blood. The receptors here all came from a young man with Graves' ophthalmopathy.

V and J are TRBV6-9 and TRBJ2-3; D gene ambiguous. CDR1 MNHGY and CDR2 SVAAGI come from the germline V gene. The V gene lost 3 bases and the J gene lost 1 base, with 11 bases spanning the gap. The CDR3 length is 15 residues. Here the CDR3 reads CASSYSGLGTDTQYF. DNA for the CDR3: TGTGCCAGCAGTTACAGTGGGCTGGGCACAGATACGCAGTATTTT.

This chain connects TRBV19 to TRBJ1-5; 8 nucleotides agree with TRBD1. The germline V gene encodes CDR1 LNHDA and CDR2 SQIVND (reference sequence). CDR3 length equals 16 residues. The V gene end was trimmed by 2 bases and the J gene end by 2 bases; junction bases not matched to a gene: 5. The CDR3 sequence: CASSIRTGLGNQPQHF. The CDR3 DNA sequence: TGTGCCAGTAGTATACGGACAGGGCTGGGCAATCAGCCCCAGCATTTT.

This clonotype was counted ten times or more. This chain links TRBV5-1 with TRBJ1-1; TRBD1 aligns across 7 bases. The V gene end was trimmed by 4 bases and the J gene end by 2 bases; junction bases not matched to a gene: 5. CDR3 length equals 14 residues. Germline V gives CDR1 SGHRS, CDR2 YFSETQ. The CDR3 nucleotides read TGCGCCAGCAGCGCAGACAGGGCAAACACTGAAGCTTTCTTT. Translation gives CASSADRANTEAFF.

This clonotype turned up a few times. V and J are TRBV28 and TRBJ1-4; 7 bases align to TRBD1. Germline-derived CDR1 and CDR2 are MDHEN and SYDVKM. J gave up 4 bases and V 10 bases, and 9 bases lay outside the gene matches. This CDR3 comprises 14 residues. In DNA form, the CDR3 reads TGTGCCATCGGCCGACAGGGATTTAATGAAAAACTGTTTTTT. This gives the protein CAIGRQGFNEKLFF.

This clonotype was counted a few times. The CDR3 bases are TGCGCCAGCAGCCAATTGGGTCTCCTTGGGGGAGAAAAACTGTTTTTT. It translates to CASSQLGLLGGEKLFF. The rearrangement uses TRBV4-1 and TRBJ1-4, with a tentative D call TRBD1 (5 bases). CDR1 is MGHRA, CDR2 YSYEKL, per germline. This CDR3 is 16 amino acids long. V lost 2 bases and J 8 bases, leaving 18 bases between the germline ends.

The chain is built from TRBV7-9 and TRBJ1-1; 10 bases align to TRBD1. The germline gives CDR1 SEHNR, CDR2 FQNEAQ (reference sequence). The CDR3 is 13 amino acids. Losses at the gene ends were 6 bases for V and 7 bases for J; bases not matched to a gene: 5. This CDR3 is CASRGTGVGEAFF. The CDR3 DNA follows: TGTGCCAGCAGGGGGACAGGGGTAGGTGAAGCTTTCTTT.

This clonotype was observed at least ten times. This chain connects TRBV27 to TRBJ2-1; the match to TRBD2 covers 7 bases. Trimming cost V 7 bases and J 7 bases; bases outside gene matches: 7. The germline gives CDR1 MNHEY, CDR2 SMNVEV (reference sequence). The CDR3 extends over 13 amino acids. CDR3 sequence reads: CASTPAGVNEQFF. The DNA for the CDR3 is TGTGCCAGCACCCCCGCGGGGGTAAATGAGCAGTTCTTC.

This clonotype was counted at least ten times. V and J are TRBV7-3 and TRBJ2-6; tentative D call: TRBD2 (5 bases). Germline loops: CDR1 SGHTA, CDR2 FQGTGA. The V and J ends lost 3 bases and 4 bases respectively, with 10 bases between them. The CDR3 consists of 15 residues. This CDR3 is CASSFGLLGANVLTF. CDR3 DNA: TGTGCCAGCAGCTTCGGACTTTTGGGGGCCAACGTCCTGACTTTC.

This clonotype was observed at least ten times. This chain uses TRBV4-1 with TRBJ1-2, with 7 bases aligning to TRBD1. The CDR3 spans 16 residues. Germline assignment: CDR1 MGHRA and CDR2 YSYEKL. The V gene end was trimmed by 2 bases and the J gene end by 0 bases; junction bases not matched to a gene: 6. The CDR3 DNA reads TGCGCCAGCAGCCAACCTCGACAGGGAGCTAACTATGGCTACACCTTC. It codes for CASSQPRQGANYGYTF.

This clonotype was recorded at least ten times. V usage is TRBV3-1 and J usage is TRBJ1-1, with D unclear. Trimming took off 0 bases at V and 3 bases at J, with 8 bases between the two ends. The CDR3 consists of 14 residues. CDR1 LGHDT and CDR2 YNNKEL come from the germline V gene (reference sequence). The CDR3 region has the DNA TGTGCCAGCAGCCAAGATATCGGCCACACTGAAGCTTTCTTT. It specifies CASSQDIGHTEAFF.

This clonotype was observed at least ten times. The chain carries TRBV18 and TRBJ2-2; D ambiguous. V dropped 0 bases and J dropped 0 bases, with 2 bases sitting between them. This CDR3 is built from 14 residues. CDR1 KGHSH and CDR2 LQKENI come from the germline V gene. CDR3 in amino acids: CASSPPTNTGELFF. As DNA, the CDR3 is TGTGCCAGCTCACCACCGACGAACACCGGGGAGCTGTTTTTT. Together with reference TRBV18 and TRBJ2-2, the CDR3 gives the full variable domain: NAGVMQNPRHLVRRRGQEARLRCSPMKGHSHVYWYRQLPEEGLKFMVYLQKENIIDESGMPKERFSAEFPKEGPSILRIQQVVRGDSAAYFCASSPPTNTGELFFGEGSRLTVL.

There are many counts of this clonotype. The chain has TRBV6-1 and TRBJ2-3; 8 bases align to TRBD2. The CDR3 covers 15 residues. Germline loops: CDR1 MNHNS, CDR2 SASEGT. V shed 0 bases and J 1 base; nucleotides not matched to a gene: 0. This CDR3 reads CASSEAAGGTDTQYF. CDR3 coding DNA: TGTGCCAGCAGTGAAGCAGCGGGGGGCACAGATACGCAGTATTTT.

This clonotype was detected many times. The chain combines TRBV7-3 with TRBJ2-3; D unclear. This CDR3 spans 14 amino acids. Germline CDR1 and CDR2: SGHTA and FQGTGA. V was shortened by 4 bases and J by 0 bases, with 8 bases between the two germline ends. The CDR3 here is CASSSLSSTDTQYF. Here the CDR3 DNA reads TGTGCCAGCAGCTCCCTTTCTAGCACAGATACGCAGTATTTT.

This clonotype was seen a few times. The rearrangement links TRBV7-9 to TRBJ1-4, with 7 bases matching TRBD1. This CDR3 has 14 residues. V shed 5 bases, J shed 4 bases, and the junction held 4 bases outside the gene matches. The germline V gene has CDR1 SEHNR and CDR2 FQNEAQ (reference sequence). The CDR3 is CASSATGVNEKLFF. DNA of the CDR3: TGTGCCAGCAGCGCCACAGGGGTTAATGAAAAACTGTTTTTT.

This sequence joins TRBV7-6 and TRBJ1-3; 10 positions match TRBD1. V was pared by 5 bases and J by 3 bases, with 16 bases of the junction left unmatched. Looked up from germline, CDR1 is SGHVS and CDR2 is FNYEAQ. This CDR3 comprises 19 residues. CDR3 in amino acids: CASSRSAGGTGVIGNTIYF. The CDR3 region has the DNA TGTGCCAGCAGCCGCAGCGCGGGGGGGACAGGGGTGATTGGAAACACCATATATTTT.

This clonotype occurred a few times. The CDR3, as DNA: TGTGCCAGCAGTTCTGGCTCTGGAAACACCATATATTTT. Its translation: CASSSGSGNTIYF. The chain links TRBV28 to TRBJ1-3; no firm D call. Trimming took off 4 bases at V and 0 bases at J, with 4 bases between the two ends. CDR1 and CDR2 from the germline V gene are MDHEN and SYDVKM. This CDR3 is built from 13 residues.

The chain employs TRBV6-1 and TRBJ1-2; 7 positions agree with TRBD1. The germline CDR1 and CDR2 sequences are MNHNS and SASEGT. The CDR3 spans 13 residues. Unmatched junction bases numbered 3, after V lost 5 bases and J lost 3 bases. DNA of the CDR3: TGTGCCAGCAGTACAGGGACAGACTATGGCTACACCTTC. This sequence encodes CASSTGTDYGYTF.

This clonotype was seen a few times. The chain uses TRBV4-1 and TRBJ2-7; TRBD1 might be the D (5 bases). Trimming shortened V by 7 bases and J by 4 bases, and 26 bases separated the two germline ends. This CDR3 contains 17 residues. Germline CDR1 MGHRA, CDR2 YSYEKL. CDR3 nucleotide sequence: TGCGCCAGCACCCCAGAGAGTCCCCAAAGGGGCATATACGAGCAGTACTTC. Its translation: CASTPESPQRGIYEQYF.

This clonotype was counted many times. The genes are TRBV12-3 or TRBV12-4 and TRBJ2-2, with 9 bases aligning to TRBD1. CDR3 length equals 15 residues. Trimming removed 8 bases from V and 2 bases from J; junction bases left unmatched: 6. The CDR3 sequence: CASVGGQGNTGELFF. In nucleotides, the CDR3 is TGTGCCAGCGTAGGGGGACAGGGCAACACCGGGGAGCTGTTTTTT.

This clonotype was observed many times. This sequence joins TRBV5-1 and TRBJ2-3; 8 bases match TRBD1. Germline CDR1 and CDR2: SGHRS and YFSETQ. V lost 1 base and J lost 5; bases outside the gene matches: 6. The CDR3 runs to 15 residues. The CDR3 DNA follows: TGCGCCAGCAGCTTGAGCGCAGGGGGCGGAGATACGCAGTATTTT. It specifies CASSLSAGGGDTQYF.

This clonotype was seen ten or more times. The CDR3: CASSLDSEAFF. The CDR3, as DNA: TGTGCCAGCAGCTTGGACAGTGAAGCTTTCTTT. This sequence joins TRBV7-9 and TRBJ1-1, with TRBD1 as a possible D gene (6 bases). This CDR3 is 11 amino acids long. Trimming removed 3 bases at V and 7 bases at J, with 6 bases between. Germline V gene data show CDR1 as SEHNR and CDR2 as FQNEAQ (reference sequence). The variable domain in full, with the rest retrieved from reference TRBV7-9 and TRBJ1-1, is DTGVSQNPRHKITKRGQNVTFRCDPISEHNRLYWYRQTLGQGPEFLTYFQNEAQLEKSRLLSDRFSAERPKGSFSTLEIQRTEQGDSAMYLCASSLDSEAFFGQGTRLTVV.

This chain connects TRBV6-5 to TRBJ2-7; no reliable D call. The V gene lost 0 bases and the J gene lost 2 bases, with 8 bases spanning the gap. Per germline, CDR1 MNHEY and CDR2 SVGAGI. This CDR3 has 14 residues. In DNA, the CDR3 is TGTGCCAGCAGTTACTCGGAATGGCCCTACGAGCAGTACTTC. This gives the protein CASSYSEWPYEQYF.

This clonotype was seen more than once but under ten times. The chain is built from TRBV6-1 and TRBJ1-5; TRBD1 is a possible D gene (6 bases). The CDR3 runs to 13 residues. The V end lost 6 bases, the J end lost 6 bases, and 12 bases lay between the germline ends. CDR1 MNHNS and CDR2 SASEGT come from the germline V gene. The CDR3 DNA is TGTGCCAGCAGCAAGGACAGCCTTCAGCCCCAGCATTTT. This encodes CASSKDSLQPQHF.

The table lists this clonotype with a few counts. The CDR3 DNA is TGTGCCAGCAGCCAACCGATCGGGGTGCAGTTCTTC. It codes for CASSQPIGVQFF. J is TRBJ2-1 and V is TRBV14, with D possibly TRBD2 on 5 matching bases. The V end was cut by 2 bases, the J end by 12 bases, with 11 bases between. This CDR3 is built from 12 residues. The germline V gene encodes CDR1 SGHDN and CDR2 FVKESK.

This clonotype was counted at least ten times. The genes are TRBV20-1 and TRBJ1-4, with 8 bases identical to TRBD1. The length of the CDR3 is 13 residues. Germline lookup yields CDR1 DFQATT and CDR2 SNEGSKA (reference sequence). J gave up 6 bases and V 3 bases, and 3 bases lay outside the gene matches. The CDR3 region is CSASQGADEKLFF. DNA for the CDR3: TGCAGTGCTAGCCAGGGGGCTGATGAAAAACTGTTTTTT.

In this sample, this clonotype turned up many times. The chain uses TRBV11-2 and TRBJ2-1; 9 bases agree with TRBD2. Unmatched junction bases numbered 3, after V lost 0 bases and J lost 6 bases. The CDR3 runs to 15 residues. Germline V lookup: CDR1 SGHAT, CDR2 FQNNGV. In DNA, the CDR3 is TGTGCCAGCAGCTTAGAGGCGGGGGGGCTCAATGAGCAGTTCTTC. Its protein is CASSLEAGGLNEQFF.

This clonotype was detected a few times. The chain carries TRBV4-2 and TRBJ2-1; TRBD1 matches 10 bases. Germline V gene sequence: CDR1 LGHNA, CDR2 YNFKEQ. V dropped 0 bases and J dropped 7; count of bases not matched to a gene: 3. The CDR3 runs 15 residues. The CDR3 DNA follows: TGTGCCAGCAGCCAAGAATGGACAGGGGGAAATGAGCAGTTCTTC. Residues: CASSQEWTGGNEQFF.

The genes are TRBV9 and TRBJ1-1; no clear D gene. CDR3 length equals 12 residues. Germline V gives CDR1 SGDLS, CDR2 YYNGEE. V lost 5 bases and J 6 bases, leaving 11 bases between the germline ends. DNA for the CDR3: TGTGCCAGCAGTTTGAGGGATCCTGAAGCTTTCTTT. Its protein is CASSLRDPEAFF.

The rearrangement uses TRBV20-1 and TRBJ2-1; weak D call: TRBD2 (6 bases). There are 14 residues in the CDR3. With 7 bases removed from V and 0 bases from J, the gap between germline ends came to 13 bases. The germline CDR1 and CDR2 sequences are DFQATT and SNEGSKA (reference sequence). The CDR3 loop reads CSVGGVYSYNEQFF. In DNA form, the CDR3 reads TGCAGTGTAGGCGGGGTGTACTCCTACAATGAGCAGTTCTTC.

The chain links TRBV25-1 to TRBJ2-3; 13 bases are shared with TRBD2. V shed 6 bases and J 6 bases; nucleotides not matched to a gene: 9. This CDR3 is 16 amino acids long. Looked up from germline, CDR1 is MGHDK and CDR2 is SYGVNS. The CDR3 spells CASSLTSGGRRDTQYF. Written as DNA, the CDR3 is TGTGCCAGCAGCCTGACTAGCGGGGGGCGGCGGGATACGCAGTATTTT.